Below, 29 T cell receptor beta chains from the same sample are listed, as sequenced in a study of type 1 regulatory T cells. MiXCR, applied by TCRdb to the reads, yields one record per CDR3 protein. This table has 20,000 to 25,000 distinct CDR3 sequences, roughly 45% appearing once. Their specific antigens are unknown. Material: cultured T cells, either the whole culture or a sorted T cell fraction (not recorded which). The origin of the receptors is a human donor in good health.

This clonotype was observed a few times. This chain's CDR3 is CSVESWDSNYEQYF. Here the CDR3 DNA reads TGCAGCGTTGAGTCGTGGGACAGCAACTACGAGCAGTACTTC. The V gene is TRBV29-1, the J gene TRBJ2-7; TRBD1 matches at 7 bases. Germline assignment: CDR1 SQVTM and CDR2 ANQGSEA. The V and J ends lost 3 bases and 3 bases, in that order; junction bases with no gene match: 8. The CDR3 spans 14 residues.

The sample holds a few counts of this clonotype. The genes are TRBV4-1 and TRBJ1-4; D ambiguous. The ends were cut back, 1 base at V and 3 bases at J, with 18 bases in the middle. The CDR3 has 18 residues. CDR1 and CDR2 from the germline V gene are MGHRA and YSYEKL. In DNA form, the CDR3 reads TGCGCCAGCAGCCAAGGTCCTGGGGAGGGTACGGCTAATGAAAAACTGTTTTTT. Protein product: CASSQGPGEGTANEKLFF.

As DNA, the CDR3 is TGTGCCACTGTACTGACGGGCACAGATACGCAGTATTTT. Protein product: CATVLTGTDTQYF. The V gene is TRBV10-3, the J gene TRBJ2-3; no definite D call. Germline V gene lookup returns CDR1 ENHRY and CDR2 SYGVKD. Trimming left V 10 bases short and J 1 base short, with 12 bases between. The CDR3 consists of 13 residues.

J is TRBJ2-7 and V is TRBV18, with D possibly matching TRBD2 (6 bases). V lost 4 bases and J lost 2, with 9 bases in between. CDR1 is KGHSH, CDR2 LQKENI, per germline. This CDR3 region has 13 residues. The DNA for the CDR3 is TGTGCCAGCTCACTGGGACTTACCTACGAGCAGTACTTC. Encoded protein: CASSLGLTYEQYF.

CDR3 region: CASSPSNTEAFF. The CDR3 bases are TGTGCCAGCAGCCCCTCGAACACTGAAGCTTTCTTT. The chain employs TRBV11-3 and TRBJ1-1; D is unresolved. V lost 5 bases, J lost 1 base, and 5 bases lay in between. Germline V gene data show CDR1 as SGHNT and CDR2 as YENEEA. The CDR3 loop spans 12 amino acids.

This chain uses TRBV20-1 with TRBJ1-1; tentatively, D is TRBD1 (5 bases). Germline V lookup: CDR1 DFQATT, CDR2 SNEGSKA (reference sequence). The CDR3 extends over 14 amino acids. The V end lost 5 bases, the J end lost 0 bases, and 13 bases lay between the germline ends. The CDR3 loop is CSAGAGRMNTEAFF. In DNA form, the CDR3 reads TGCAGTGCTGGGGCGGGCCGGATGAACACTGAAGCTTTCTTT.

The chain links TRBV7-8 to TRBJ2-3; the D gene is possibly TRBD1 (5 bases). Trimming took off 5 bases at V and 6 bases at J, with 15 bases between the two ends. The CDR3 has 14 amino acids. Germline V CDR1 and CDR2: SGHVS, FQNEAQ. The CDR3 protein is CASSRTRNVDTQYF. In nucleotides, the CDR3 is TGTGCCAGCAGCCGGACACGGAACGTGGATACGCAGTATTTT. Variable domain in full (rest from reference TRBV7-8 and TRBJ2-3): GAGVSQSPRYKVAKRGQDVALRCDPISGHVSLFWYQQALGQGPEFLTYFQNEAQLDKSGLPSDRFFAERPEGSVSTLKIQRTQQEDSAVYLCASSRTRNVDTQYFGPGTRLTVL.

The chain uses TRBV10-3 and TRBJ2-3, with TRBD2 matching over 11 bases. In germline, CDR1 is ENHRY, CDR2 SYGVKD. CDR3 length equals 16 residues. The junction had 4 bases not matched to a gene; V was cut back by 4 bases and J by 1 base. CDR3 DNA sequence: TGTGCCATCAGTGGCCCGGGACTAGCGGGCACAGATACGCAGTATTTT. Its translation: CAISGPGLAGTDTQYF.

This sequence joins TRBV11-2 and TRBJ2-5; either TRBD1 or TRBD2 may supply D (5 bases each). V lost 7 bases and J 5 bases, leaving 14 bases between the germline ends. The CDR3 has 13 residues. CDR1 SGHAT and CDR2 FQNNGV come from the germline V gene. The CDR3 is CASTRGGLETQYF. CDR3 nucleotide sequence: TGTGCCAGCACCCGGGGCGGTTTGGAGACCCAGTACTTC.

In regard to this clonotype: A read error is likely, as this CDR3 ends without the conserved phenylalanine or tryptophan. CDR3 in amino acids: CASSYSSGGVGAGTDTQYI. CDR3 bases: TGTGCCAGCAGTTACTCGTCCGGGGGGGTAGGGGCTGGCACAGATACGCAGTATATT. V gene TRBV6-6 combines with J gene TRBJ2-3, with 8 bases matching TRBD2. This CDR3 has 19 residues. Germline values: CDR1 MNHNY, CDR2 SVGAGI (reference sequence). The V gene end was trimmed by 0 bases and the J gene end by 1 base; junction bases not matched to a gene: 12.

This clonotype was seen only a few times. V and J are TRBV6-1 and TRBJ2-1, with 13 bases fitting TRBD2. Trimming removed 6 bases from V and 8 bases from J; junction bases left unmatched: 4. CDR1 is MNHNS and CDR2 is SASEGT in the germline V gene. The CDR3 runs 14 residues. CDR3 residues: CASRRLAGGHEQFF. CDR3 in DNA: TGTGCCAGCAGAAGACTAGCGGGGGGCCATGAGCAGTTCTTC.

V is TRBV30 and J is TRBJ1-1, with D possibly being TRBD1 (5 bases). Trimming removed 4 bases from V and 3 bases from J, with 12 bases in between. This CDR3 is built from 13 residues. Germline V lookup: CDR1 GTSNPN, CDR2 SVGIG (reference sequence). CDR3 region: CAWTQAGHTEAFF. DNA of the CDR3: TGTGCCTGGACACAGGCGGGGCACACTGAAGCTTTCTTT.

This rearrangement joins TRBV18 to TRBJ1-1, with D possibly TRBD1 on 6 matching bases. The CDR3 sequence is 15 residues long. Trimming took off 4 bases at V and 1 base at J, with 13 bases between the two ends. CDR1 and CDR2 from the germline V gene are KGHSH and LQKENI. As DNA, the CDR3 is TGTGCCAGCTCACTCTTGGGGGCTTCGAACACTGAAGCTTTCTTT. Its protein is CASSLLGASNTEAFF.

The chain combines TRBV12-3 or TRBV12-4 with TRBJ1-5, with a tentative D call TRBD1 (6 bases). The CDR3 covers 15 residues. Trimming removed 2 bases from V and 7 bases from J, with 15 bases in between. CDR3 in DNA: TGTGCCAGCAGTTTAAGACAGGTCGGATTACAGCCCCAGCATTTT. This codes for CASSLRQVGLQPQHF.

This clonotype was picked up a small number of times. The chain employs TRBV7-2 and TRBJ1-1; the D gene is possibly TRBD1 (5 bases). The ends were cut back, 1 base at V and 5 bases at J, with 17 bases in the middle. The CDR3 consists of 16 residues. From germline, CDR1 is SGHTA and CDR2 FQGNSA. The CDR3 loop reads CASSLVLARVGTEAFF. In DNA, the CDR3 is TGTGCCAGCAGCTTAGTTTTGGCCAGGGTCGGGACTGAAGCTTTCTTT.

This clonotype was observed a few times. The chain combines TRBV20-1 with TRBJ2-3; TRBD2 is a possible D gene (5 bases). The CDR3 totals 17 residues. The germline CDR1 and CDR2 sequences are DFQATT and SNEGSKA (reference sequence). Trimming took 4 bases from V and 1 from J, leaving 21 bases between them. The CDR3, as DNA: TGCAGTGCTACCTTAAGAGGGCCCCGGTGGGGCACAGATACGCAGTATTTT. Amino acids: CSATLRGPRWGTDTQYF.

The CDR3 sequence is CSARFNSYEQYF. CDR3 nucleotide sequence: TGCAGTGCTAGATTTAACTCCTACGAGCAGTACTTC. The chain joins TRBV20-1 to TRBJ2-7; D is ambiguous. The CDR3 length is 12 residues. The germline V and J ends were trimmed by 2 bases and 0 bases, with 5 bases remaining between them. Germline CDR1 DFQATT, CDR2 SNEGSKA (reference sequence).

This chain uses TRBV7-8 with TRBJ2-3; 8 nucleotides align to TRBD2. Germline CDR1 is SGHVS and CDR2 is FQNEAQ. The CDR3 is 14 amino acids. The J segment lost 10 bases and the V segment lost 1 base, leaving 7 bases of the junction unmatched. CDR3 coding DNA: TGTGCCAGCAGCTTAGTCGGGGGGGCCAAAGCGCAGTATTTT. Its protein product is CASSLVGGAKAQYF.

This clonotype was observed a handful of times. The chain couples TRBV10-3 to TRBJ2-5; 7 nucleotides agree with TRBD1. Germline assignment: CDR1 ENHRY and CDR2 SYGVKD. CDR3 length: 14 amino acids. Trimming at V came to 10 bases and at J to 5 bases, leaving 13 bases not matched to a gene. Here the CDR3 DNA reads TGTGCCACCACTACAGGGACGGACAGGGAGACCCAGTACTTC. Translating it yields CATTTGTDRETQYF.

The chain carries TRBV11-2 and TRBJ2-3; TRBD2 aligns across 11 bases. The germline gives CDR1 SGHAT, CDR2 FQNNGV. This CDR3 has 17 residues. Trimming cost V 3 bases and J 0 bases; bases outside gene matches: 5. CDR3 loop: CASSFSTSGGSTDTQYF. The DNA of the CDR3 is TGTGCCAGCAGCTTTTCAACTAGCGGGGGAAGCACAGATACGCAGTATTTT.

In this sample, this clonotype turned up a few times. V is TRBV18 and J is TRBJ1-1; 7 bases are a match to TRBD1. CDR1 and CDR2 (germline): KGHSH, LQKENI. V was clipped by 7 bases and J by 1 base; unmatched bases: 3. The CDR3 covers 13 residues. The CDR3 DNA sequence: TGTGCCAGCTTCGAGGGGGCGAACACTGAAGCTTTCTTT. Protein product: CASFEGANTEAFF.

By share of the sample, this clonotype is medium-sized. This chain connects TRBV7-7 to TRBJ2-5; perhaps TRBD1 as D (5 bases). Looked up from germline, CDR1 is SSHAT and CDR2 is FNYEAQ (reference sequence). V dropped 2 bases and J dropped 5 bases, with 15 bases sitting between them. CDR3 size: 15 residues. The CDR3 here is CASSLNVGHGETQYF. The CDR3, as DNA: TGTGCCAGCAGCTTAAACGTGGGGCACGGGGAGACCCAGTACTTC.

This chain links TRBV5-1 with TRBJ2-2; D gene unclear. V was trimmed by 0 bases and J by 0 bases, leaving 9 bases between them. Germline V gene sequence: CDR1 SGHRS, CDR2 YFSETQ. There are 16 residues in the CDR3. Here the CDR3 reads CASSLAGRANTGELFF. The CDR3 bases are TGCGCCAGCAGCTTGGCCGGAAGGGCGAACACCGGGGAGCTGTTTTTT.

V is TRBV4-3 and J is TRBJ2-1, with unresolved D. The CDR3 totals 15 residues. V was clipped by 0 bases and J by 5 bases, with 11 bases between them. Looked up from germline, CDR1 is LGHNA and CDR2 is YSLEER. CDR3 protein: CASSQDLGKNNEQFF. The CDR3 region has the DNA TGCGCCAGCAGCCAAGATCTTGGGAAAAACAATGAGCAGTTCTTC.

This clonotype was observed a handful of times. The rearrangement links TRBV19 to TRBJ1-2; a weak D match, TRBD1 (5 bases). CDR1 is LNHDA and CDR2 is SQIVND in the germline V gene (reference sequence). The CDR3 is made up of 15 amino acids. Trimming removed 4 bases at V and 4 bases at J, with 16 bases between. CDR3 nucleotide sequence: TGTGCCAGTAGTAGCTCCCGGGACGGATTCTATGGCTACACCTTC. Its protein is CASSSSRDGFYGYTF. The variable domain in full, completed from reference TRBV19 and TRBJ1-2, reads DGGITQSPKYLFRKEGQNVTLSCEQNLNHDAMYWYRQDPGQGLRLIYYSQIVNDFQKGDIAEGYSVSREKKESFPLTVTSAQKNPTAFYLCASSSSRDGFYGYTFGSGTRLTVV.

CDR3 bases: TGTGCCACCAGCGGGACGACGGCTATGAACACTGAAGCTTTCTTT. Protein: CATSGTTAMNTEAFF. This chain links TRBV15 with TRBJ1-1; tentative D call: TRBD1 (5 bases). The CDR3 spans 15 residues. CDR1 and CDR2 from the germline V gene are LNHNV and YYDKDF (reference sequence). V was cut by 5 bases and J by 0 bases, with 13 bases left in between.

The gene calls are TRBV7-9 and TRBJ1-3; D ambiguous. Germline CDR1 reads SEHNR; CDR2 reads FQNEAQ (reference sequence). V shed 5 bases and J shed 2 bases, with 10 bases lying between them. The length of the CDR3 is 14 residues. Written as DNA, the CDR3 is TGTGCCAGCAGCGTACTGAAGGCTGGAAACACCATATATTTT. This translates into CASSVLKAGNTIYF.

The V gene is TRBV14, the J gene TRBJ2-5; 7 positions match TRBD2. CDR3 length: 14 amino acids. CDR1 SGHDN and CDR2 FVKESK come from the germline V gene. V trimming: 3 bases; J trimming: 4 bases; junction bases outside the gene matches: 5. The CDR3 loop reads CASSQVGGRETQYF. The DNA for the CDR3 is TGTGCCAGCAGCCAGGTGGGAGGGCGAGAGACCCAGTACTTC.

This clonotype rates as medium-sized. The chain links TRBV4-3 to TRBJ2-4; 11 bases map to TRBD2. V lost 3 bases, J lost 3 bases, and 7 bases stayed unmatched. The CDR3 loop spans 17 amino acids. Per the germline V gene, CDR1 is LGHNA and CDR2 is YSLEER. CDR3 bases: TGCGCCAGCAGCCAGGTTACTAGCGGGGGTAACAAAAACATTCAGTACTTC. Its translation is CASSQVTSGGNKNIQYF.